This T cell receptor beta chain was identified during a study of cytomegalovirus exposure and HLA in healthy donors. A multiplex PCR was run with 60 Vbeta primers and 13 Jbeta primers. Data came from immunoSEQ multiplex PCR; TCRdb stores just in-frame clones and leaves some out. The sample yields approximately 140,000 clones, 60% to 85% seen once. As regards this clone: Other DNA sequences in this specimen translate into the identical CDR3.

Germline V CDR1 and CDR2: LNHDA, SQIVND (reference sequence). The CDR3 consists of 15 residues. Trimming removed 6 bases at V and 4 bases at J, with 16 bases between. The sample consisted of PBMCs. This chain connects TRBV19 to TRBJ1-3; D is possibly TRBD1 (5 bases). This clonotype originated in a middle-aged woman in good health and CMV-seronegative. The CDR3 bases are TGTGCCAGTAGGCCCGGCACCCAGGGAGGAAACACCATATATTTT. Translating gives CASRPGTQGGNTIYF.